Presented here are 3 T cell receptor beta chains from one specimen sequenced in a study of T cell responses to AZD1222 COVID-19 vaccine. Clones were sequenced by immunoSEQ multiplex PCR, and TCRdb holds only the in-frame ones, with some missing. In the table there are 80,000 to 90,000 clones, just over 90% of which are singletons. The specimen comprised peripheral blood, sampled on day 0 of AZD1222 vaccination. The receptor source for this set is an adult in good health.

This chain uses TRBV2 with TRBJ1-5, with TRBD1 as a possible D gene (5 bases). This CDR3 has 15 amino acids. V was shortened by 5 bases and J by 4 bases, with 15 bases between the two germline ends. Germline V gene lookup returns CDR1 SNHLY and CDR2 FYNNEI. The CDR3 region is CASSRDFNGNQPQHF. CDR3 in DNA: TGTGCCAGCAGTCGGGACTTCAACGGGAATCAGCCCCAGCATTTT.

The V call is TRBV6-4, the J call TRBJ2-1, with 9 bases identical to TRBD1. This CDR3 is built from 15 residues. The germline CDR1 and CDR2 sequences are MRHNA and SNTAGT. V was pared by 6 bases and J by 7 bases, with 10 bases of the junction left unmatched. As DNA, the CDR3 is TGTGCCAGCAGCCAGGACAGGGGTGCGGGAAATGAGCAGTTCTTC. Translating gives CASSQDRGAGNEQFF.

Of note for this clone: A junction end diverges from the germline sequence, so it may reflect a read error. The rearrangement uses TRBV5-1 and TRBJ2-7; no clear D gene. Germline values: CDR1 SGHRS, CDR2 YFSETQ. The length of the CDR3 is 12 residues. The CDR3 DNA is TGCGCCAGCAGCTTGGGGGGTCTTGGCCACAGCTTC. Its translation: CASSLGGLGHSF.